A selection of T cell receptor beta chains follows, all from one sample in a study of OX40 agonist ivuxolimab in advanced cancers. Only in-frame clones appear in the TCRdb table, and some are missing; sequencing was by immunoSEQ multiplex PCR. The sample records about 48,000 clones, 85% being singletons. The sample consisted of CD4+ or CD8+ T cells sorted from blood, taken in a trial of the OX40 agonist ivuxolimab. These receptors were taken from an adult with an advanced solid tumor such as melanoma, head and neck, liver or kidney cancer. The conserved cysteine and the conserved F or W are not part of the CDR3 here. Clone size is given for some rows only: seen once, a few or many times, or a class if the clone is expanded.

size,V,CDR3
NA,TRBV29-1,SVSKTANTEAF
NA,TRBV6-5,ASSDRPSNQPQH
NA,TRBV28,ASSSPDWGYT
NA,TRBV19,ASSGGLAGRTDTQY
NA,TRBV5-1,ASSPGTRTTNEKLF
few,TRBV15,ATSRDQNRPQH
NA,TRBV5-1,ASSFGQGFDTQY
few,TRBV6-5,ASLDRGGGYGYT
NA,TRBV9,ASSTSTGSGYT
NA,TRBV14,ASSETGGLYGYT
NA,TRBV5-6,ASRGLAGGPKRTDTQY
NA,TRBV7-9,ASSRIGYTH
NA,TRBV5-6,ASSGYFRRTDTQY
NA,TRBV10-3,ASKGGQGNQPQH
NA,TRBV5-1,ASRTGLAFNTGELF
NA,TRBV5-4,ASRLAGGAIYEQY
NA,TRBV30,AWSSSHTGKKLF
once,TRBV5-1,ASSLGGTENSPLH
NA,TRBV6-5,ASSRPGQGWETQY
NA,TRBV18,ASSTGGGEQY
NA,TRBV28,ASSLGPGNPYEQY
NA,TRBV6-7,ASSWGQSSGNTIY
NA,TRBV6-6,ASSFRGYEQY
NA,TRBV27,ASSFSGVGGYT
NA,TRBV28,ASSFGRGLSEKLF